The sequence of this T cell receptor (beta chain) was determined in a study of shared clonotypes between healthy human individuals. Deep-level assay runs were performed. Profiling relied on immunoSEQ multiplex PCR, and the TCRdb table lists in-frame clones only, not all of them. The table lists 100,000 or so clones, approximately 70% of them singletons, with approximately 23% in the top ten. CD8 memory was a combination that joined CD45RO+ cells with CCR7-negative CD45RA+ TemRA cells. The sequenced sample consisted of memory CD8+ T cells sorted from blood. Subset here: CD45RO+ cells pooled with CCR7-negative TemRA cells. The sequence was obtained from a woman aged 30 to 39 in good health.

The CDR3 DNA sequence: TGTGCCAGCAGTGAAAGCTACGTCAGCTCCTACGAGCAGTACTTC. This gives the protein CASSESYVSSYEQYF. The rearrangement links TRBV25-1 to TRBJ2-5; D unresolved. The J call may not be correct, given that the DNA end is closer to TRBJ2-7. The CDR3 extends over 15 amino acids. The germline V gene has CDR1 MGHDK and CDR2 SYGVNS.